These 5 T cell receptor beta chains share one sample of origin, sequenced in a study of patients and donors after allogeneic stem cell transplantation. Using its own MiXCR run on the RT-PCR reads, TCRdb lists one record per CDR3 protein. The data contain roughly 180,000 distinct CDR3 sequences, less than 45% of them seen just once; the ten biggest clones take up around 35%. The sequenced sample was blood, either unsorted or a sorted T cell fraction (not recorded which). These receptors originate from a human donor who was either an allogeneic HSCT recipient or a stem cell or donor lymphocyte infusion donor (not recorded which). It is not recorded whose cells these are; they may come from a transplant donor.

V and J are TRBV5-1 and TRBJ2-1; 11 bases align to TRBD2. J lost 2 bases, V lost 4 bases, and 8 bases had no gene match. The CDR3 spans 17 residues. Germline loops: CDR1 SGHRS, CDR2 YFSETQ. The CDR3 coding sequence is TGCGCCAGCAGCCAGGAGGTAGCGGGAGGGACCTACAATGAGCAGTTCTTC. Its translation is CASSQEVAGGTYNEQFF.

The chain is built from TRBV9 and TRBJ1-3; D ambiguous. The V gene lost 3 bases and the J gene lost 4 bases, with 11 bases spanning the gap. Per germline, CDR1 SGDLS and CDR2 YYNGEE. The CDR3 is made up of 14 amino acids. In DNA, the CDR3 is TGTGCCAGCAGCGGGTTAGGATCCGGAAACACCATATATTTT. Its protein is CASSGLGSGNTIYF.

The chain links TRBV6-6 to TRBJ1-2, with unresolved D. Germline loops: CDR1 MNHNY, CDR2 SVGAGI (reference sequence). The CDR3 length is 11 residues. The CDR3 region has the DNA TGTGCGGTGGGGAGCGGCTATGGCTACACCTTC. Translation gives CAVGSGYGYTF.

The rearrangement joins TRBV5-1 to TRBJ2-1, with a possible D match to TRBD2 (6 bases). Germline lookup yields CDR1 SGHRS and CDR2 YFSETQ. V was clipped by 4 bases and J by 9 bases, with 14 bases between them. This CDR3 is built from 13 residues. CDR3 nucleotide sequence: TGCGCCAGCAGCGGGACCCGGGAGCGTGAGCAGTTCTTC. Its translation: CASSGTREREQFF.

CDR3 nucleotides: TGTGCCAGCAGCCCCGGGACTAGCTTTCCCTCAGGGGTCTACAATGAGCAGTTCTTC. Protein: CASSPGTSFPSGVYNEQFF. The gene calls are TRBV7-6 and TRBJ2-1, with 9 nucleotides matching TRBD2. With V trimmed by 5 bases and J by 3 bases, 17 bases remained unmatched. Per the germline V gene, CDR1 is SGHVS and CDR2 is FNYEAQ. The CDR3 is 19 residues long.